This entry lists 28 T cell receptor beta chains sequenced from one sample in a study of cytomegalovirus exposure and HLA in healthy donors. Primers for the PCR totalled 60 Vbeta and 13 Jbeta. TCRdb keeps only in-frame clones here, not all; method: immunoSEQ multiplex PCR. Here the sample spans more than 60,000 clones, 77% being singletons. The sequencing input was PBMCs. These receptors originate from a male donor in good health and CMV-seropositive.

V usage is TRBV11-2 and J usage is TRBJ2-3, with D unresolved. This CDR3 comprises 11 residues. The germline V and J ends were trimmed by 5 bases and 6 bases, with 6 bases remaining between them. From germline, CDR1 is SGHAT and CDR2 FQNNGV. CDR3 residues: CASSQEDTQYF. CDR3 bases: TGTGCCAGCAGCCAAGAGGATACGCAGTATTTT.

The chain employs TRBV2 and TRBJ1-1; TRBD1 is a possible D gene (5 bases). The germline V and J ends were trimmed by 1 base and 7 bases, with 13 bases remaining between them. The germline V gene encodes CDR1 SNHLY and CDR2 FYNNEI. This CDR3 comprises 14 residues. For the CDR3, the DNA is TGTGCCAGCAGTGAAGACGGGGGGGGTGGTGAAGCTTTCTTT. It yields the protein CASSEDGGGGEAFF. The complete variable domain, with remaining parts taken from reference TRBV2 and TRBJ1-1, reads EPEVTQTPSHQVTQMGQEVILRCVPISNHLYFYWYRQILGQKVEFLVSFYNNEISEKSEIFDDQFSVERPDGSNFTLKIRSTKLEDSAMYFCASSEDGGGGEAFFGQGTRLTVV.

The chain carries TRBV19 and TRBJ1-4; D is undetermined. CDR3 size: 15 residues. Germline values: CDR1 LNHDA, CDR2 SQIVND (reference sequence). The V gene lost 6 bases and the J gene lost 2 bases, with 13 bases spanning the gap. CDR3: CASRSRGGTNEKLFF. The CDR3 DNA follows: TGTGCCAGTAGGTCCCGGGGAGGCACTAATGAAAAACTGTTTTTT.

The chain links TRBV10-3 to TRBJ2-5; no reliable D call. The V end was cut by 2 bases, the J end by 5 bases, with 3 bases between. Germline values: CDR1 ENHRY, CDR2 SYGVKD. The CDR3 spans 11 residues. CDR3 coding DNA: TGTGCCATCAGTGAGCGGGAGACCCAGTACTTC. Its translation: CAISERETQYF.

The gene calls are TRBV2 and TRBJ2-1, with 8 bases identical to TRBD1. V shed 7 bases and J 8 bases; nucleotides not matched to a gene: 4. Looked up from germline, CDR1 is SNHLY and CDR2 is FYNNEI. This CDR3 comprises 12 residues. This chain's CDR3 is CASNQQGDEQFF. DNA for the CDR3: TGTGCCAGCAATCAACAGGGGGATGAGCAGTTCTTC.

The J gene is TRBJ1-5, the V gene TRBV7-3; perhaps TRBD1 as D (6 bases). Trimming stripped 7 bases from V and 3 bases from J, with 19 bases between. The CDR3 loop spans 16 amino acids. Per germline, CDR1 SGHTA and CDR2 FQGTGA. The CDR3 DNA reads TGTGCCAGCACCAACGGGCCAGGGGCCGTCAATCAGCCCCAGCATTTT. Its translation: CASTNGPGAVNQPQHF.

This clone was counted only a few times. V and J are TRBV14 and TRBJ1-6; no clear D. Trimming removed 4 bases from V and 9 bases from J, with 13 bases in between. The CDR3 is made up of 14 amino acids. Germline CDR1 SGHDN, CDR2 FVKESK. CDR3 amino acids: CASSPRHWRSPLHF. CDR3 sequence (DNA): TGTGCCAGCAGCCCACGACACTGGCGTTCACCCCTCCACTTT.

This clone was counted only a few times. The V call is TRBV27, the J call TRBJ1-2; tentatively, D is TRBD1 (6 bases). V lost 7 bases, J lost 7 bases, and 16 bases lay in between. CDR1 MNHEY and CDR2 SMNVEV come from the germline V gene (reference sequence). This CDR3 is built from 13 residues. CDR3 residues: CASTTGSLTGYTF. CDR3 sequence (DNA): TGTGCCAGCACTACAGGGAGCTTGACTGGCTACACCTTC.

In its sample, this clone was seen a few times. The chain joins TRBV2 to TRBJ2-2; maybe TRBD2 (5 bases). Trimming cost V 8 bases and J 6 bases, with 19 bases left between them. This CDR3 is built from 15 residues. The germline CDR1 and CDR2 sequences are SNHLY and FYNNEI. The CDR3 region has the DNA TGTGCCAGCCTCCGGGATTCACCCTTCGCCGGGGAGCTGTTTTTT. Amino acids: CASLRDSPFAGELFF.

This chain joins TRBV27 and TRBJ2-7, with 8 bases matching TRBD1. The CDR3 is 13 amino acids. Trimming removed 6 bases from V and 3 bases from J; junction bases left unmatched: 4. Germline CDR1 MNHEY, CDR2 SMNVEV (reference sequence). As DNA, the CDR3 is TGTGCCAGCAGCGGACAGGGCGGCTACGAGCAGTACTTC. Its protein is CASSGQGGYEQYF.

This chain links TRBV5-1 with TRBJ2-3; TRBD1 aligns across 7 bases. The CDR3 consists of 15 residues. Germline V gene lookup returns CDR1 SGHRS and CDR2 YFSETQ. With 2 bases clipped from V and 1 base from J, the junction kept 4 bases outside the gene matches. CDR3 protein: CASSFTGERTDTQYF. CDR3 nucleotides: TGCGCCAGCAGCTTCACAGGGGAACGCACAGATACGCAGTATTTT.

This clone was recorded once. The chain uses TRBV4-3 and TRBJ2-3; TRBD1 is a possible D gene (5 bases). The germline gives CDR1 LGHNA, CDR2 YSLEER. Trimming removed 0 bases at V and 4 bases at J, with 11 bases between. This CDR3 contains 15 residues. CDR3 coding DNA: TGCGCCAGCAGCCAAGATAGGGGTAGTCCAGATACGCAGTATTTT. This codes for CASSQDRGSPDTQYF.

The gene calls are TRBV6-5 and TRBJ1-2; a weak D match, TRBD1 (6 bases). Germline CDR1 is MNHEY and CDR2 is SVGAGI. This CDR3 comprises 13 residues. The V gene lost 5 bases and the J gene lost 10 bases, with 17 bases spanning the gap. CDR3 DNA sequence: TGTGCCAGCAGTCTACGCGGGGGCATGGACTACACCTTC. Translating gives CASSLRGGMDYTF.

The J gene is TRBJ1-5, the V gene TRBV30; D is possibly TRBD1 (5 bases). The CDR3 sequence is 13 residues long. In germline, CDR1 is GTSNPN, CDR2 SVGIG (reference sequence). The V end was cut by 3 bases, the J end by 9 bases, with 15 bases between. This CDR3 is CAWRGGPGGPQHF. CDR3 DNA sequence: TGTGCCTGGAGAGGCGGCCCCGGGGGGCCCCAGCATTTT.

The chain couples TRBV5-1 to TRBJ1-1; D not certain. The CDR3 loop spans 14 amino acids. V gave up 1 base and J gave up 3 bases, with 10 bases separating them. Germline CDR1 is SGHRS and CDR2 is YFSETQ. CDR3 bases: TGCGCCAGCAGCTTGTCAGTCCTTTACACTGAAGCTTTCTTT. Residues: CASSLSVLYTEAFF.

The genes are TRBV11-3 and TRBJ1-5; 8 nucleotides line up with TRBD1. With 0 bases clipped from V and 2 bases from J, the junction kept 9 bases outside the gene matches. CDR1 SGHNT and CDR2 YENEEA come from the germline V gene. The CDR3 contains 18 residues. CDR3 loop: CASSLDLTGDGGNQPQHF. The CDR3 nucleotides read TGTGCCAGCAGCTTAGATCTGACAGGGGATGGCGGCAATCAGCCCCAGCATTTT.

The V gene is TRBV29-1, the J gene TRBJ2-7, with D perhaps TRBD1 (5 bases). CDR1 SQVTM and CDR2 ANQGSEA come from the germline V gene. The V end was cut by 7 bases, the J end by 0 bases, with 7 bases between. The CDR3 loop spans 11 amino acids. CDR3 loop: CSARDSYEQYF. CDR3 in DNA: TGCAGCGCCAGGGACTCCTACGAGCAGTACTTC.

The V call is TRBV9, the J call TRBJ2-1; maybe TRBD1 (7 bases). In germline, CDR1 is SGDLS, CDR2 YYNGEE. This CDR3 region has 19 residues. V lost 1 base to trimming and J lost 0 bases, with 20 bases between them. The CDR3 here is CASSVPGGRGSPSYNEQFF. The CDR3 DNA sequence: TGTGCCAGCAGCGTACCAGGGGGGCGTGGGTCTCCCTCCTACAATGAGCAGTTCTTC.

V and J are TRBV18 and TRBJ1-1; D is perhaps TRBD1 (5 bases). The V gene's germline CDR1 is KGHSH and CDR2 LQKENI. This CDR3 contains 14 residues. V was trimmed by 4 bases and J by 4 bases, leaving 13 bases between them. As DNA, the CDR3 is TGTGCCAGCTCACTCCAGGGCCAGGGCACTGAAGCTTTCTTT. It yields the protein CASSLQGQGTEAFF.

The chain couples TRBV12-2 to TRBJ1-4; the table assigns TRBD1, which was not confirmed against the DNA. TRBV12-2 constitutes a pseudogene. The CDR3 contains 16 residues. The CDR3 DNA reads TGTGCAAGTCGCTTGTGTACGGGACAGCCCCATGAAAAACTGTTTTTT. Translation: CASRLCTGQPHEKLFF.

As for this clone: At one end the junction does not follow the germline gene, possibly because of a read error. The V and J genes are TRBV4-1 and TRBJ1-2; D ambiguous. Per germline, CDR1 MGHRA and CDR2 YSYEKL. This CDR3 region has 14 residues. The CDR3 DNA reads as TGCGCCAGCAGCCAAGAAGTCAACAGCCGGATTCGGCCCTTC. The encoded protein is CASSQEVNSRIRPF.

The chain uses TRBV4-3 and TRBJ2-3; 9 bases map to TRBD2. V lost 1 base, J lost 1 base, and 3 bases stayed unmatched. The CDR3 runs to 16 residues. Per germline, CDR1 LGHNA and CDR2 YSLEER. The CDR3 bases are TGCGCCAGCAGCCAAGGACCTAGCGGGGGCACAGATACGCAGTATTTT. Encoded protein: CASSQGPSGGTDTQYF.

This chain links TRBV25-1 with TRBJ2-2; TRBD2 aligns across 9 bases. This CDR3 has 18 amino acids. V lost 8 bases and J lost 6; bases outside the gene matches: 19. Germline assignment: CDR1 MGHDK and CDR2 SYGVNS. The CDR3 loop reads CASFSQRGGGDFSGELFF. The CDR3, as DNA: TGTGCCAGCTTTTCCCAACGTGGCGGGGGGGATTTCTCCGGGGAGCTGTTTTTT. The full variable domain, rest sourced from reference TRBV25-1 and TRBJ2-2, is EADIYQTPRYLVIGTGKKITLECSQTMGHDKMYWYQQDPGMELHLIHYSYGVNSTEKGDLSSESTVSRIRTEHFPLTLESARPSHTSQYLCASFSQRGGGDFSGELFFGEGSRLTVL.

The V and J genes are TRBV14 and TRBJ1-2, with 12 bases matching TRBD1. This CDR3 has 13 residues. Germline CDR1 SGHDN, CDR2 FVKESK. V was pared by 4 bases and J by 7 bases, with 1 base of the junction left unmatched. For the CDR3, the DNA is TGTGCCAGCAGCCGGGACAGGGGGCCTGGCTACACCTTC. Translated, it gives CASSRDRGPGYTF. Looking up the rest from reference TRBV14 and TRBJ1-2 gives the full variable domain: EAGVTQFPSHSVIEKGQTVTLRCDPISGHDNLYWYRRVMGKEIKFLLHFVKESKQDESGMPNNRFLAERTGGTYSTLKVQPAELEDSGVYFCASSRDRGPGYTFGSGTRLTVV.

The CDR3 here is CASSLSATSYNEQFF. The CDR3 region has the DNA TGTGCCAGCAGCCTTTCCGCGACTAGCTACAATGAGCAGTTCTTC. The V call is TRBV27, the J call TRBJ2-1; perhaps TRBD2 as D (6 bases). V gave up 6 bases and J gave up 3 bases, with 15 bases separating them. The CDR3 spans 15 residues. CDR1 and CDR2 (germline): MNHEY, SMNVEV (reference sequence).

The rearrangement joins TRBV1 to TRBJ2-7; the table's D gene call, TRBD1, was not cross checked with the DNA. TRBV1 is assigned pseudogene status. The CDR3 length is 10 residues. CDR3 in DNA: TGCACACAGGGGTCCTACGAGCAGTACTTC. Amino acids: CTQGSYEQYF.

The chain couples TRBV9 to TRBJ2-3, with D possibly being TRBD2 (5 bases). In germline, CDR1 is SGDLS, CDR2 YYNGEE. V shed 1 base and J shed 1 base, with 19 bases lying between them. The CDR3 extends over 18 amino acids. The CDR3 reads CASSVKTAGARGTDTQYF. The CDR3 DNA is TGTGCCAGCAGCGTAAAGACGGCGGGCGCGAGGGGCACAGATACGCAGTATTTT.

This chain connects TRBV27 to TRBJ2-7; TRBD2 matches 8 bases. The CDR3 totals 12 residues. V shed 5 bases, J shed 4 bases, and the junction held 1 base outside the gene matches. Per germline, CDR1 MNHEY and CDR2 SMNVEV (reference sequence). CDR3 bases: TGTGCCAGCAGTCGGGGGGGGTACGAGCAGTACTTC. Its protein is CASSRGGYEQYF.